This T cell receptor (beta chain) was found in a study of blood T cell repertoires in COVID-19. The wider study: Acute and convalescent COVID-19 specimens originated in the United States, Italy and Spain. T cells, B-cell-depleted T cells, or PBMCs supplied cDNA or gDNA.

Original handling: Quantification of nucleated cells was approximated via reference gene primer amplification. Data came from immunoSEQ multiplex PCR; TCRdb stores just in-frame clones and leaves some out. The DNA gave D and trimming, while V, J and clone size come from that table. This sample has about 140,000 clones, with over 80% found just once. Germline V gives CDR1 MNHEY, CDR2 SMNVEV (reference sequence). The CDR3 sequence is 13 residues long. V was trimmed by 3 bases and J by 7 bases, leaving 7 bases between them. The gene calls are TRBV27 and TRBJ1-6; perhaps TRBD1 as D (5 bases). The clonotype comes from a woman of 80 years or more with acute or convalescent COVID-19. Sequencing was carried out using peripheral blood. The CDR3 spells CASSFQGNSPLHF. In DNA form, the CDR3 reads TGTGCCAGCAGTTTTCAGGGAAATTCACCCCTCCACTTT.